The TCR beta chain under discussion was sequenced for a study of T cell changes during pregnancy in multiple sclerosis. This CDR3 spans 15 amino acids. Germline values: CDR1 SGHTA, CDR2 FQGTGA. The V end was cut by 1 base, the J end by 2 bases, with 10 bases between. Clones were read by immunoSEQ multiplex PCR, and TCRdb kept only the in-frame ones, dropping some. The sample contains around 60,000 clones, 91% of which appear only once. V gene TRBV7-3 combines with J gene TRBJ2-3; D might be TRBD1 (6 bases). The source was CD4+ T cells from peripheral blood mononuclear cells, collected after pregnancy. The receptor was isolated from a female donor in good health, enrolled as a control in a pregnancy study. Here the CDR3 DNA reads TGTGCCAGCAGCTTAAGGGGGCAGTTCACAGATACGCAGTATTTT. It encodes CASSLRGQFTDTQYF.